The clone carrying this T cell receptor (beta chain) was picked up many times. Amplification of TCR beta CDR3 regions was performed using RNA transcripts as template. First-round RT-PCR with HTBI primers amplified the TCR CDR3 region. TCRdb passed the multiplex PCR reads through MiXCR, listing each CDR3 protein once. The sample lists roughly 280,000 distinct CDR3 sequences; 15% to 20% were seen once. These data come from a study of T cells in Graves' hyperthyroidism and ophthalmopathy. V lost 0 bases and J 3 bases, leaving 11 bases between the germline ends. This CDR3 region has 15 residues. The germline CDR1 and CDR2 sequences are MNHNS and SASEGT.

What was sequenced was blood. This receptor was taken from a woman aged 60-75 years with Graves' ophthalmopathy. V usage is TRBV6-1 and J usage is TRBJ1-2; D is unclear. DNA for the CDR3: TGTGCCAGCAGTGAAGCGTACAGAACTTACTATGGCTACACCTTC. Protein sequence: CASSEAYRTYYGYTF.